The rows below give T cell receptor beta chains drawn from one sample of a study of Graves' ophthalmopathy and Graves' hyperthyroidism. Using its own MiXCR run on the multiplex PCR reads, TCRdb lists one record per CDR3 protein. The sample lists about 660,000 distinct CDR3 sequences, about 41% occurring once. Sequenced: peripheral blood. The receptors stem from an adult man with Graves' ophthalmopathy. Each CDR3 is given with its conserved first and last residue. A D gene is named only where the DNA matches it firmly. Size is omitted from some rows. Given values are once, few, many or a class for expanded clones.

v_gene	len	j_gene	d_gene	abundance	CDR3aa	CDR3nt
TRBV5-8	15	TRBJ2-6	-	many	CASSSQLSGANVLTF	TGTGCCAGCAGCTCCCAGTTGTCTGGGGCCAACGTCCTGACTTTC
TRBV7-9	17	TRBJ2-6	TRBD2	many	CASSPRGGSSGANVLTF	TGTGCCAGCAGCCCCCGGGGGGGTTCCTCTGGGGCCAACGTCCTGACTTTC
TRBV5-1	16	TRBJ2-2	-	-	CASSPGMEANTGELFF	TGCGCCAGCAGTCCAGGGATGGAAGCGAACACCGGGGAGCTGTTTTTT
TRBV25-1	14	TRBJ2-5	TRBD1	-	CASSAKGARETQYF	TGTGCCAGCAGTGCTAAGGGGGCCAGGGAGACCCAGTACTTC
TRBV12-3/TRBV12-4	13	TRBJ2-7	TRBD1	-	CASSSGQGIAQYF	TGTGCCAGCAGTTCGGGACAGGGAATCGCGCAGTACTTC
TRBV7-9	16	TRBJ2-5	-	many	CASSRPKSGGGETQYF	TGTGCCAGCAGTCGTCCTAAAAGCGGAGGAGGGGAGACCCAGTACTTC
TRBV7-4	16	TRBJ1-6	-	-	CASSMTESSYNSPLHF	TGTGCCAGCAGCATGACTGAGAGCTCCTATAATTCACCCCTCCACTTT
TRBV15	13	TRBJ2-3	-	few	CATRSGGTDTQYF	TGTGCCACCCGGTCGGGAGGCACAGATACGCAGTATTTT
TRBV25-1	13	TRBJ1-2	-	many	CASSARANYGYTF	TGTGCCAGCAGTGCGAGGGCAAACTATGGCTACACCTTC
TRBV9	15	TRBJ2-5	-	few	CASSVLGGPQETQYF	TGTGCCAGCAGCGTTCTCGGGGGGCCTCAAGAGACCCAGTACTTC
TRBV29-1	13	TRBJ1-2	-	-	CSVAPSQMNGHTF	TGCAGCGTTGCCCCCTCCCAGATGAATGGCCACACCTTC
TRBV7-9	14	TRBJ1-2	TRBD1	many	CASRTGTGGSGYTF	TGTGCCAGCAGAACCGGGACAGGGGGATCTGGCTACACCTTC
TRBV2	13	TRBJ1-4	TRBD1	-	CASSPGTEEKLFF	TGTGCCAGCAGTCCCGGGACAGAAGAAAAACTGTTTTTT
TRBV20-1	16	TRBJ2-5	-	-	CSARPGLGRGKETQYF	TGCAGTGCTAGACCCGGGTTGGGCAGGGGAAAAGAGACCCAGTACTTC
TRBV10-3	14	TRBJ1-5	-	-	CAISDEGDNQPQHF	TGTGCCATCAGTGACGAAGGGGACAATCAGCCCCAGCATTTT
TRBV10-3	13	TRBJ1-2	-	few	CASMQGREYGYTF	TGTGCCAGCATGCAAGGCAGGGAGTATGGCTACACCTTC
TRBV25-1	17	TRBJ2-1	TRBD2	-	CASSESLGTSGYNEQFF	TGTGCCAGCAGTGAATCTCTGGGGACTAGCGGTTACAATGAGCAGTTCTTC
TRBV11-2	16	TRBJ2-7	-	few	CASSPPGTVDSYEQYF	TGTGCCAGCTCACCACCCGGGACGGTTGACTCCTACGAGCAGTACTTC
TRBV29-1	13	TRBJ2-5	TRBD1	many	CSVCDRGYETQYF	TGCAGCGTTTGTGACAGGGGATACGAGACCCAGTACTTC
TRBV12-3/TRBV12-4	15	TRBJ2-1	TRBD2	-	CASRTAGGLYNEQFF	TGTGCCAGCAGGACAGCGGGGGGGTTATACAATGAGCAGTTCTTC
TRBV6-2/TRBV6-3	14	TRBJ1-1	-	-	CASSPDNRLWEAFF	TGTGCCAGCAGTCCAGATAACAGGCTTTGGGAAGCTTTCTTT
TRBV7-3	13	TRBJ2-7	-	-	CASSPSIPYGQYF	TGTGCCAGCAGCCCGAGCATTCCCTACGGGCAGTACTTC
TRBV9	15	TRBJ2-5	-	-	CASSVALGGEETQYF	TGTGCCAGCAGCGTAGCCCTGGGGGGAGAAGAGACCCAGTACTTC
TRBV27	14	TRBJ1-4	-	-	CASSLRGTDEKLFF	TGTGCCAGCAGTTTAAGGGGAACCGATGAAAAACTGTTTTTT